The rows below give T cell receptor beta chains drawn from one sample of a study of T-cell reconstitution after alpha-beta-depleted transplantation in children. MiXCR was run by TCRdb on the PCR reads, yielding one entry per CDR3 protein. The repertoire holds hundreds of thousands of distinct CDR3 sequences, with 11% as singletons. Sequences were derived from PBMCs, sampled before TCRalphabeta/CD19-depleted stem cell transplant. Every receptor here comes from a child younger than two with acute myeloid leukemia, due to receive a stem cell transplant. The CDR3 runs from the conserved cysteine through the conserved F or W. Fields, in order: V gene, J gene, D gene, clone size, CDR3 protein, CDR3 DNA. The D gene is left open where the match is weak. Size tells how often a clone was seen (once, few, many) or the class of an expanded clone, and some rows leave it out.

TRBV29-1	TRBJ1-2	-	many	CSVEGGARAYGYTF	TGCAGCGTTGAAGGTGGGGCTCGCGCCTATGGCTACACCTTC
TRBV20-1	TRBJ2-5	TRBD2	many	CSAGTSGRAEETQYF	TGCAGTGCTGGGACTAGCGGGAGGGCGGAGGAGACCCAGTACTTC
TRBV5-1	TRBJ2-1	TRBD2	-	CANSLVSGSSYNEQFF	TGCGCCAACAGCTTGGTAAGCGGGAGCTCCTACAATGAGCAGTTCTTC
TRBV7-2	TRBJ2-7	TRBD1	many	CASSLVGTGGASAEQYF	TGTGCCAGCAGCTTAGTCGGGACAGGGGGCGCTTCCGCCGAGCAGTACTTC
TRBV5-1	TRBJ2-3	-	many	CASSPDHTQYF	TGCGCCAGCAGCCCGGATCACACGCAGTATTTT
TRBV12-3/TRBV12-4	TRBJ2-2	-	many	CASSFRPGELFF	TGTGCCAGCAGTTTTCGTCCCGGGGAGCTGTTTTTT
TRBV7-2	TRBJ2-7	-	many	CASSSYPGQLGGDEQYF	TGTGCCAGCAGCTCATACCCGGGACAGCTCGGGGGGGACGAGCAGTACTTC
TRBV18	TRBJ1-1	-	many	CASSPNEANTEAFF	TGTGCCAGCTCGCCCAATGAGGCGAACACTGAAGCTTTCTTT
TRBV5-1	TRBJ2-7	-	many	CASSLGPGPDSYEQYF	TGCGCCAGCAGCTTGGGTCCAGGGCCGGATTCCTACGAGCAGTACTTC
TRBV12-3/TRBV12-4	TRBJ2-1	-	many	CASSLGTRANEQFF	TGTGCCAGCAGTTTGGGGACTCGGGCTAATGAGCAGTTCTTC
TRBV6-2/TRBV6-3	TRBJ2-5	TRBD1	few	CASSFRGRYKETQYF	TGTGCCAGCAGTTTCAGGGGGCGATATAAGGAGACCCAGTACTTC
TRBV7-2	TRBJ2-1	TRBD1	-	CASRPRTGNEQFF	TGTGCCAGCAGACCTAGGACAGGGAATGAGCAGTTCTTC
TRBV28	TRBJ2-7	TRBD1	many	CASTGTGNYEQYF	TGTGCCTCCACCGGGACAGGGAATTACGAGCAGTACTTC
TRBV12-3/TRBV12-4	TRBJ1-2	TRBD1	many	CASSRGGGYGYTF	TGTGCCAGCAGTAGAGGGGGCGGGTATGGCTACACCTTC
TRBV7-2	TRBJ2-1	-	many	CASGTPVWNEQFF	TGTGCCAGCGGGACCCCGGTGTGGAATGAGCAGTTCTTC
TRBV3-1	TRBJ2-7	TRBD2	many	CASSGTSGSSYEQYF	TGTGCCAGCAGCGGGACTAGCGGGAGCTCCTACGAGCAGTACTTC
TRBV5-1	TRBJ1-4	-	many	CASSLGTQSYNEKLFF	TGCGCCAGCAGCTTGGGAACTCAGAGCTATAATGAAAAACTGTTTTTT
TRBV11-2	TRBJ2-2	-	-	CASSLDLGGIANTGELFF	TGTGCCAGCAGCTTAGATCTTGGCGGTATCGCGAACACCGGGGAGCTGTTTTTT
TRBV2	TRBJ1-2	-	few	CASSESGIGYGYTF	TGTGCCAGCAGTGAATCTGGGATAGGGTATGGCTACACCTTC
TRBV4-2	TRBJ2-2	TRBD2	many	CASSQGLAGRELFF	TGTGCCAGCAGCCAAGGACTAGCGGGGAGGGAGCTGTTTTTT